This TCR beta chain was sequenced during a study of T cell responses to AZD1222 COVID-19 vaccine. Measured with immunoSEQ multiplex PCR; TCRdb has only the in-frame clones, and not every one. The data show just under 85,000 clones, 86% seen once. The material sequenced was peripheral blood, taken on day 0 of AZD1222 vaccination. The sequence came from an adult in good health.

CDR3 bases: TGCGCCAGCAGCGTCCGAAGGGCAGGGGGCCCCTCTTACTACACCTTC. It codes for CASSVRRAGGPSYYTF. The chain couples TRBV5-1 to TRBJ1-2, with TRBD1 matching 8 bases. After removal of 4 bases from V and 10 bases from J, the junction contained 18 bases not matched to a gene. The CDR3 is made up of 16 amino acids. Germline V gives CDR1 SGHRS, CDR2 YFSETQ.